This T cell receptor beta chain was obtained from a study of Ad26.COV2.S vaccination and SARS-CoV-2 variants. Study details: Administration of Ad26.COV2.S was intramuscular, either once or twice 56 days apart.

Here immunoSEQ multiplex PCR was the method, and the copy in TCRdb shows in-frame clones only, minus some. The repertoire holds 290,000 or so clones, with about 87% as singletons. Unmatched junction bases numbered 3, after V lost 9 bases and J lost 0 bases. Germline V lookup: CDR1 ENHRY, CDR2 SYGVKD. This CDR3 region has 14 residues. Treatment here: around 19 received Ad26.COV2.S at low or high dose, single or two shots; about 5 received placebo; per-sample allocation not given. Day 63 after the first vaccine or placebo injection was the time point for sampling. Sequencing was performed on peripheral blood, taken in a trial of Ad26.COV2.S vaccine versus placebo. V gene TRBV10-3 combines with J gene TRBJ1-4, with 8 positions matching TRBD1. The source is a person aged 18 to 65 who received the Ad26.COV2.S COVID-19 vaccine or a placebo. The CDR3 DNA sequence: TGTGCCATAGGACAGGGTGCAACTAATGAAAAACTGTTTTTT. Translated, it gives CAIGQGATNEKLFF.